What follows are 22 T cell receptor beta chains derived from one specimen sequenced in a study of T cell repertoires in cytomegalovirus infection. For these receptors, no antigen is known. TCRdb analysed the reads with MiXCR anew, one entry per CDR3 protein. This sample yields approximately 730,000 distinct CDR3 sequences, of which around 30% are seen a single time; roughly 20% belongs to the top ten. The sample consisted of cultured PBMCs, taken from culture after CMV antigen stimulation. These receptor sequences come from a human donor in good health (CMV status not recorded). Some clones in this sample may be carry-over from other donors' samples.

This clonotype was counted at least ten times. CDR3 amino acids: CASSRLPQVQEGLNEQFF. The CDR3 coding sequence is TGTGCCAGCAGCCGCCTCCCCCAGGTGCAGGAGGGGTTAAATGAGCAGTTCTTC. The chain carries TRBV7-2 and TRBJ2-1; D perhaps matches TRBD2 (6 bases). Trimming took off 5 bases at V and 7 bases at J, with 27 bases between the two ends. The CDR3 extends over 18 amino acids. From germline, CDR1 is SGHTA and CDR2 FQGNSA.

This clonotype was seen a few times. The CDR3 DNA follows: TGTGCCAGCAGTAACCCGGGTCTAGGGAGGGGCACTGAAGCTTTCTTT. It translates to CASSNPGLGRGTEAFF. The V and J genes are TRBV6-2 or TRBV6-3 and TRBJ1-1; perhaps TRBD1 as D (5 bases). The CDR3 consists of 16 residues. The germline gives CDR1 MNHEY, CDR2 SVGEGT. With 5 bases removed from V and 4 bases from J, the gap between germline ends came to 20 bases.

This clonotype was found a few times. The chain links TRBV19 to TRBJ2-7; 7 bases align to TRBD2. V lost 4 bases to trimming and J lost 3 bases; unmatched junction nucleotides: 6. Looked up from germline, CDR1 is LNHDA and CDR2 is SQIVND (reference sequence). The CDR3 runs 14 residues. The CDR3 DNA is TGTGCCAGTAGTAAGTCGGGAGGATACTACGAGCAGTACTTC. This encodes CASSKSGGYYEQYF.

At least ten counts were recorded for this clonotype. This chain joins TRBV6-1 and TRBJ2-5; tentative D call: TRBD2 (7 bases). From germline, CDR1 is MNHNS and CDR2 SASEGT. V was pared by 2 bases and J by 2 bases, with 9 bases between. This CDR3 comprises 14 residues. This chain's CDR3 is CASSERGAQETQYF. The CDR3 coding sequence is TGTGCCAGCAGTGAACGGGGGGCACAAGAGACCCAGTACTTC.

The chain uses TRBV5-1 and TRBJ2-5, with a tentative D call TRBD2 (5 bases). Germline V gives CDR1 SGHRS, CDR2 YFSETQ. The CDR3 has 15 amino acids. Deletions cut 4 bases from V and 5 bases from J, with 18 bases between. Written as DNA, the CDR3 is TGCGCCAGCAGCCCTGGACTCTCTGCCCGTGAGACCCAGTACTTC. Its protein is CASSPGLSARETQYF.

In this sample, this clonotype turned up many times. This chain links TRBV7-2 with TRBJ2-3; no firm D call. The CDR3 has 15 amino acids. Trimming shortened V by 2 bases and J by 2 bases, and 11 bases separated the two germline ends. CDR1 is SGHTA, CDR2 FQGNSA, per germline. This chain's CDR3 is CASSLTELNTDTQYF. The CDR3 DNA follows: TGTGCCAGCAGCTTAACAGAACTTAACACAGATACGCAGTATTTT.

The V and J genes are TRBV20-1 and TRBJ1-6; 9 bases match TRBD1. J gave up 5 bases and V 5 bases, and 4 bases lay outside the gene matches. The CDR3 spans 14 residues. In germline, CDR1 is DFQATT, CDR2 SNEGSKA (reference sequence). The CDR3 region is CSAHRGLNNSPLHF. DNA of the CDR3: TGCAGTGCTCACAGGGGGCTCAATAATTCACCCCTCCACTTT.

This rearrangement joins TRBV10-3 to TRBJ2-7; perhaps TRBD1 as D (5 bases). Germline V CDR1 and CDR2: ENHRY, SYGVKD. Trimming pared 8 bases from V and 6 bases from J, leaving 17 bases between. The CDR3 has 13 residues. CDR3 loop: CAIRQPLISEQYF. The CDR3 DNA reads as TGTGCCATCCGACAGCCCCTAATATCCGAGCAGTACTTC.

This clonotype came up a few times. CDR3 DNA: TGTGCCAGCAGCTATAGCGGGCAAGTAGCCTACGAGCAGTACTTC. Protein: CASSYSGQVAYEQYF. V and J are TRBV7-2 and TRBJ2-7; TRBD2 matches at 7 bases. CDR1 and CDR2 (germline): SGHTA, FQGNSA. The CDR3 contains 15 residues. J lost 2 bases, V lost 4 bases, and 8 bases had no gene match.

This clonotype was counted a few times. The V and J genes are TRBV5-3 and TRBJ2-7; 9 nucleotides line up with TRBD1. TRBV5-3 qualifies as an ORF whose function is uncertain. Losses at the gene ends were 8 bases for V and 3 bases for J; bases not matched to a gene: 12. The CDR3 loop spans 15 amino acids. CDR3 in amino acids: CASSSTGQGFYEQYF. CDR3 DNA: TGTGCCAGCAGTTCGACGGGACAGGGATTCTACGAGCAGTACTTC.

This clonotype came up a few times. The chain uses TRBV2 and TRBJ2-1; 7 positions agree with TRBD1. CDR1 is SNHLY and CDR2 is FYNNEI in the germline V gene. The CDR3 is made up of 18 amino acids. J gave up 2 bases and V 4 bases, and 14 bases lay outside the gene matches. For the CDR3, the DNA is TGTGCCAGCAGTGCGGGTGAGACCGGACAGGCGACCTACAATGAGCAGTTCTTC. Translated: CASSAGETGQATYNEQFF.

This clonotype was recorded at least ten times. V is TRBV11-2 and J is TRBJ2-5; TRBD2 agrees at 13 bases. Germline CDR1 and CDR2: SGHAT and FQNNGV. The CDR3 runs 15 residues. V lost 1 base, J lost 4 bases, and 0 bases stayed unmatched. The CDR3 DNA reads TGTGCCAGCAGCTTAGGACTAGCGGGAGGAGAGACCCAGTACTTC. Amino acid sequence: CASSLGLAGGETQYF.

At least ten counts were recorded for this clonotype. The rearrangement uses TRBV7-2 and TRBJ1-4, with 9 bases matching TRBD1. Germline trimming cut 5 bases from V and 12 bases from J; bases unmatched to any gene: 10. The CDR3 is made up of 14 amino acids. Germline CDR1 reads SGHTA; CDR2 reads FQGNSA. CDR3 DNA: TGTGCCAGCAGCCACCGGGACAGGGCGGGCGAACTGTTTTTT. This gives the protein CASSHRDRAGELFF.

This clonotype has only a few counts. The chain couples TRBV6-1 to TRBJ2-7; 8 bases are a match to TRBD1. Germline CDR1 MNHNS, CDR2 SASEGT. This CDR3 is built from 14 residues. V shed 4 bases and J 3 bases; nucleotides not matched to a gene: 5. Here the CDR3 DNA reads TGTGCCAGCAGTGGTCGACAGGGGTACTACGAGCAGTACTTC. Translating gives CASSGRQGYYEQYF.

This clonotype showed up just a few times. The chain carries TRBV7-2 and TRBJ2-5, with D perhaps assigned TRBD1 or TRBD2 (5 bases each). This CDR3 spans 14 amino acids. Germline V lookup: CDR1 SGHTA, CDR2 FQGNSA. The V end was cut by 0 bases, the J end by 5 bases, with 10 bases between. CDR3 region: CASSLAGESETQYF. In nucleotides, the CDR3 is TGTGCCAGCAGCTTAGCGGGGGAGAGTGAGACCCAGTACTTC.

CDR3 loop: CASSLGGETYEQYF. The CDR3 coding sequence is TGCGCCAGCAGCTTGGGGGGCGAGACCTACGAGCAGTACTTC. This sequence joins TRBV5-1 and TRBJ2-7; perhaps TRBD1 as D (5 bases). This CDR3 comprises 14 residues. CDR1 and CDR2 from the germline V gene are SGHRS and YFSETQ. The V end was cut by 0 bases, the J end by 2 bases, with 9 bases between.

This rearrangement joins TRBV4-3 to TRBJ2-7; D is unresolved. CDR1 is LGHNA, CDR2 YSLEER, per germline. This CDR3 region has 14 residues. V lost 1 base, J lost 3 bases, and 10 bases lay in between. CDR3 sequence: CASSQGGFGYEQYF. In DNA, the CDR3 is TGCGCCAGCAGCCAAGGGGGTTTCGGCTACGAGCAGTACTTC.

This clonotype came up a few times. The CDR3 loop is CASTWTSGREQYF. The CDR3 DNA reads as TGTGCCAGCACCTGGACTAGCGGGAGAGAGCAGTACTTC. The rearrangement uses TRBV7-2 and TRBJ2-7, with 13 nucleotides matching TRBD2. The germline V gene has CDR1 SGHTA and CDR2 FQGNSA. This CDR3 comprises 13 residues. The trim removed 7 bases at V and 7 bases at J, leaving 4 bases unmatched.

This clonotype was counted only a few times. The CDR3 coding sequence is TGCGCCAGCAGCCAAGAGGCGGGAACGGGCGAGCAGTACTTC. Translated: CASSQEAGTGEQYF. This chain uses TRBV4-3 with TRBJ2-7; possibly TRBD2 for D (6 bases). Germline V gene lookup returns CDR1 LGHNA and CDR2 YSLEER. The CDR3 runs 14 residues. Trimming removed 0 bases from V and 6 bases from J, with 12 bases in between.

The chain links TRBV12-3 or TRBV12-4 to TRBJ1-1; D possibly corresponds to TRBD1 (5 bases). Trimming left V 6 bases short and J 8 bases short, with 16 bases between. The CDR3 sequence is 13 residues long. The CDR3 bases are TGTGCCAGCAGCCCTTGGGGTGGGGGGGAAGCTTTCTTT. Its protein is CASSPWGGGEAFF.

The chain couples TRBV6-5 to TRBJ1-6, with TRBD1 matching 9 bases. The CDR3 sequence is 19 residues long. Germline trimming cut 0 bases from V and 0 bases from J; bases unmatched to any gene: 6. Germline-derived CDR1 and CDR2 are MNHEY and SVGAGI. This CDR3 is CASSYSWTGVSSYNSPLHF. For the CDR3, the DNA is TGTGCCAGCAGTTACTCGTGGACAGGGGTTAGCTCCTATAATTCACCCCTCCACTTT.

CDR3 protein: CASSLNTGTGGAVDTQYF. The CDR3 nucleotides read TGTGCCAGCAGCTTAAATACCGGGACAGGGGGCGCAGTAGATACGCAGTATTTT. The rearrangement uses TRBV7-2 and TRBJ2-3, with 12 nucleotides matching TRBD1. Germline trimming cut 2 bases from V and 5 bases from J; bases unmatched to any gene: 11. This CDR3 has 18 residues. The germline V gene encodes CDR1 SGHTA and CDR2 FQGNSA.